One and the same sample provided the 12 T cell receptor beta chains below, sequenced in a study of type 1 regulatory T cells. These receptors lack a known antigen. TCRdb re-called the reads through MiXCR, storing one row per CDR3 protein. The sample shows 11,000 to 15,000 distinct CDR3 sequences, roughly 15% of them seen only once. The source material was cultured T cells, either the whole culture or a sorted T cell fraction (not recorded which). The receptors shown here come from a human donor in good health.

This clonotype occurred many times. The chain employs TRBV28 and TRBJ2-1; 12 bases match TRBD2. The CDR3 contains 16 residues. Germline V gene sequence: CDR1 MDHEN, CDR2 SYDVKM. J lost 10 bases, V lost 5 bases, and 12 bases had no gene match. The CDR3 bases are TGTGCCAGCAGTGAGGGCTCTAGCGGGAGGGCCTCGGAGCAGTTCTTC. This codes for CASSEGSSGRASEQFF.

This clonotype was seen repeatedly, ten times or more. The gene calls are TRBV20-1 and TRBJ2-3, with TRBD2 as a possible D gene (6 bases). Germline CDR1 and CDR2: DFQATT and SNEGSKA (reference sequence). CDR3 size: 13 residues. V gave up 6 bases and J gave up 4 bases, with 14 bases separating them. In nucleotides, the CDR3 is TGCAGTGCAACTGGGACTCCAGCAGATACGCAGTATTTT. As protein: CSATGTPADTQYF.

In DNA, the CDR3 is TGTGCCAGCAGCGGTAGCGGGAGTGGCAATGAGCAGTTCTTC. Translating gives CASSGSGSGNEQFF. The rearrangement uses TRBV9 and TRBJ2-1; 9 bases line up with TRBD2. With 3 bases clipped from V and 6 bases from J, the junction kept 4 bases outside the gene matches. Germline values: CDR1 SGDLS, CDR2 YYNGEE. The CDR3 totals 14 residues.

CDR3 DNA: TGTGCCAGCAGACCGGGACTAGCGGTTTCCGAGCAGTACTTC. Translated, it gives CASRPGLAVSEQYF. This chain uses TRBV6-2 or TRBV6-3 with TRBJ2-7; 11 nucleotides agree with TRBD2. The CDR3 covers 14 residues. The V gene's germline CDR1 is MNHEY and CDR2 SVGEGT. Unmatched junction bases numbered 7, after V lost 6 bases and J lost 6 bases.

Many counts were recorded for this clonotype. The J gene is TRBJ2-5, the V gene TRBV3-1; the D is unclear. V lost 1 base and J 0 bases, leaving 9 bases between the germline ends. This CDR3 has 15 amino acids. Germline V gives CDR1 LGHDT, CDR2 YNNKEL (reference sequence). CDR3 amino acids: CASSQGSIYQETQYF. CDR3 in DNA: TGTGCCAGCAGCCAAGGCTCGATATACCAAGAGACCCAGTACTTC.

This clonotype occurred many times. The chain couples TRBV7-9 to TRBJ2-1; 8 bases are shared with TRBD2. CDR1 is SEHNR, CDR2 FQNEAQ, per germline (reference sequence). After removal of 4 bases from V and 2 bases from J, the junction contained 4 bases not matched to a gene. The CDR3 is 15 amino acids. CDR3 residues: CASSSGGSTYNEQFF. In DNA form, the CDR3 reads TGTGCCAGCAGCTCGGGGGGGTCCACCTACAATGAGCAGTTCTTC.

This clonotype was seen repeatedly, ten times or more. The rearrangement joins TRBV9 to TRBJ2-7, with D uncertain. The CDR3 extends over 14 amino acids. V shed 0 bases and J shed 5 bases, with 12 bases lying between them. The germline CDR1 and CDR2 sequences are SGDLS and YYNGEE. The CDR3 nucleotides read TGTGCCAGCAGCGTAGCTGGCAGAACCCACGAGCAGTACTTC. Encoded protein: CASSVAGRTHEQYF. Full variable domain (rest looked up from reference TRBV9 and TRBJ2-7): DSGVTQTPKHLITATGQRVTLRCSPRSGDLSVYWYQQSLDQGLQFLIQYYNGEERAKGNILERFSAQQFPDLHSELNLSSLELGDSALYFCASSVAGRTHEQYFGPGTRLTVT.

The sample holds many counts of this clonotype. The V gene is TRBV20-1, the J gene TRBJ2-7, with D uncertain. Germline V gene sequence: CDR1 DFQATT, CDR2 SNEGSKA (reference sequence). The germline V and J ends were trimmed by 2 bases and 4 bases, with 9 bases remaining between them. The CDR3 extends over 12 amino acids. The CDR3 sequence is CSARLVGYEQYF. The CDR3 DNA follows: TGCAGTGCTAGATTAGTCGGGTACGAGCAGTACTTC.

This rearrangement joins TRBV7-3 to TRBJ2-7, with 9 bases aligning to TRBD1. V lost 6 bases and J lost 3; bases outside the gene matches: 9. Germline V gene data show CDR1 as SGHTA and CDR2 as FQGTGA. This CDR3 comprises 15 residues. As DNA, the CDR3 is TGTGCCAGCAGTGCCGACAGGGGGGGGCTCTACGAGCAGTACTTC. Its protein is CASSADRGGLYEQYF. Looking up the rest from reference TRBV7-3 and TRBJ2-7 gives the full variable domain: GAGVSQTPSNKVTEKGKYVELRCDPISGHTALYWYRQSLGQGPEFLIYFQGTGAADDSGLPNDRFFAVRPEGSVSTLKIQRTERGDSAVYLCASSADRGGLYEQYFGPGTRLTVT.

CDR3 loop: CASSLRLAGGDEQFF. DNA for the CDR3: TGTGCCAGCAGTCTAAGACTAGCGGGAGGGGACGAGCAGTTCTTC. This chain connects TRBV12-3 or TRBV12-4 to TRBJ2-1, with TRBD2 matching over 14 bases. V gave up 5 bases and J gave up 10 bases; unmatched junction bases: 7. There are 15 residues in the CDR3.

There are a few counts of this clonotype. The V call is TRBV24-1, the J call TRBJ2-1, with TRBD2 matching 9 bases. Germline loops: CDR1 KGHDR, CDR2 SFDVKD. V lost 9 bases, J lost 3 bases, and 5 bases stayed unmatched. The CDR3 is made up of 14 amino acids. CDR3 in amino acids: CATGLAGLYNEQFF. The CDR3 DNA reads as TGTGCCACCGGTCTAGCGGGGCTCTACAATGAGCAGTTCTTC.

The V and J genes are TRBV5-1 and TRBJ2-7, with D unresolved. CDR3 length equals 14 residues. V was shortened by 3 bases and J by 0 bases, with 10 bases between the two germline ends. CDR1 and CDR2 from the germline V gene are SGHRS and YFSETQ. Here the CDR3 DNA reads TGCGCCAGCAGCTCACTAACGAACTCCTACGAGCAGTACTTC. Its protein product is CASSSLTNSYEQYF.